Shown below are 13 T cell receptor beta chains from a single sample sequenced in a study of molecular identifiers for immune sequencing clone quantification. Each CDR3 protein is one row after TCRdb ran MiXCR on the PCR reads. The repertoire holds about 510,000 distinct CDR3 sequences, with roughly 25% as singletons. Sequencing input: naive CD8+ T cells from blood, with Jurkat cell RNA spiked in. Subset indicated: FACS-sorted CD8+CD4-CCR7+CD45RA+ naive T cells. The receptors derive from a human donor in good health. Some libraries in this study had Jurkat cell RNA spiked in.

V gene TRBV7-9 combines with J gene TRBJ1-3; D gene ambiguous. CDR1 is SEHNR, CDR2 FQNEAQ, per germline (reference sequence). The CDR3 totals 12 residues. The V end was cut by 8 bases, the J end by 8 bases, with 13 bases between. CDR3 nucleotides: TGTGCCAGCGGTTCCGGAATGGACACCATATATTTT. Residues: CASGSGMDTIYF.

This clonotype was observed a handful of times. The chain combines TRBV2 with TRBJ1-1; no firm D call. Trimming removed 7 bases from V and 2 bases from J, with 20 bases in between. Germline V CDR1 and CDR2: SNHLY, FYNNEI. The CDR3 has 16 amino acids. CDR3 nucleotide sequence: TGTGCCAGCAAGATGGCAGCTTTTCGGCCAAACACTGAAGCTTTCTTT. Protein: CASKMAAFRPNTEAFF.

The gene calls are TRBV2 and TRBJ2-3, with a tentative D call TRBD1 (6 bases). V lost 6 bases and J lost 3, with 13 bases in between. The CDR3 consists of 14 residues. Germline CDR1 reads SNHLY; CDR2 reads FYNNEI. In DNA form, the CDR3 reads TGTGCCAGCAGCGCCCGAAGGGGGACAGATACGCAGTATTTT. Translated, it gives CASSARRGTDTQYF.

This clonotype was observed a few times. The chain links TRBV7-9 to TRBJ2-7; D not resolved. The V gene's germline CDR1 is SEHNR and CDR2 FQNEAQ (reference sequence). This CDR3 has 15 amino acids. Trimming took off 5 bases at V and 2 bases at J, with 16 bases between the two ends. The CDR3, as DNA: TGTGCCAGCAGCCCCAACTCCGGACGACCCTACGAGCAGTACTTC. Amino acid sequence: CASSPNSGRPYEQYF.

V and J are TRBV13 and TRBJ2-5; TRBD2 is a possible D gene (7 bases). CDR1 is PRHDT and CDR2 is FYEKMQ in the germline V gene (reference sequence). Deletions cut 3 bases from V and 7 bases from J, with 15 bases between. This CDR3 contains 14 residues. The CDR3: CASSFRGGEGTQYF. Written as DNA, the CDR3 is TGTGCCAGCAGCTTTCGAGGGGGGGAGGGGACCCAGTACTTC.

In its sample, this clonotype was seen a few times. The J gene is TRBJ1-4, the V gene TRBV29-1; perhaps TRBD1 as D (5 bases). With 6 bases removed from V and 0 bases from J, the gap between germline ends came to 14 bases. The CDR3 length is 15 residues. CDR1 and CDR2 from the germline V gene are SQVTM and ANQGSEA. The CDR3 here is CSVGLRAATNEKLFF. The CDR3 coding sequence is TGCAGCGTCGGCCTCAGGGCCGCAACTAATGAAAAACTGTTTTTT.

This clonotype was seen a few times. A much bigger clone sits one base away, suggesting this may be a read error. The genes are TRBV29-1 and TRBJ2-3; unclear D gene. The germline V gene encodes CDR1 SQVTM and CDR2 ANQGSEA. The CDR3 loop spans 14 amino acids. The CDR3 is CSAETGPSTDTKYF. The CDR3 DNA follows: TGCAGCGCTGAAACCGGGCCCAGCACGGATACGAAGTATTTT.

This clonotype turned up a few times. The V and J genes are TRBV7-9 and TRBJ1-1; the D is unclear. In germline, CDR1 is SEHNR, CDR2 FQNEAQ (reference sequence). V was cut by 5 bases and J by 2 bases, with 15 bases left in between. CDR3 length: 15 amino acids. CDR3 sequence reads: CASSPVLGYNTEAFF. CDR3 DNA: TGTGCCAGCAGCCCCGTTTTGGGGTACAACACTGAAGCTTTCTTT.

This clonotype was counted at least ten times. The chain is built from TRBV29-1 and TRBJ2-5; D unclear. The germline CDR1 and CDR2 sequences are SQVTM and ANQGSEA. The CDR3 loop spans 11 amino acids. Trimming left V 4 bases short and J 5 bases short, with 8 bases between. Here the CDR3 DNA reads TGCAGCGTTGGGGTCGGGGAGACCCAGTACTTC. It is translated as CSVGVGETQYF.

There are many counts of this clonotype. J is TRBJ2-7 and V is TRBV5-4; D is unclear. Trimming took 4 bases from V and 5 from J, leaving 13 bases between them. Germline-derived CDR1 and CDR2 are SGHNT and YYREEE (reference sequence). The CDR3 extends over 13 amino acids. The CDR3 DNA reads as TGTGCCAGCAGCCATCCGGGCGGTAACGAGCAGTACTTC. This sequence encodes CASSHPGGNEQYF.

This clonotype was seen more than once but under ten times. The chain employs TRBV6-1 and TRBJ2-3; a possible D gene is TRBD1 (5 bases). Germline V gene sequence: CDR1 MNHNS, CDR2 SASEGT. The V gene lost 6 bases and the J gene lost 3 bases, with 13 bases spanning the gap. This CDR3 region has 14 residues. CDR3 nucleotides: TGTGCCAGCAGCCCCATGGGGCCAACAGATACGCAGTATTTT. Encoded protein: CASSPMGPTDTQYF.

V and J are TRBV4-1 and TRBJ1-1, with D tentatively TRBD1 (5 bases). This CDR3 is built from 15 residues. Per germline, CDR1 MGHRA and CDR2 YSYEKL. Trimming shortened V by 5 bases and J by 4 bases, and 17 bases separated the two germline ends. DNA of the CDR3: TGCGCCAGCAGCTCATCCGCTGGGGGAGGCACTGAAGCTTTCTTT. It is translated as CASSSSAGGGTEAFF.

In this sample, this clonotype turned up a few times. The V gene is TRBV29-1, the J gene TRBJ2-7; TRBD2 might be the D (7 bases). The germline gives CDR1 SQVTM, CDR2 ANQGSEA. The CDR3 extends over 14 amino acids. The germline V and J ends were trimmed by 2 bases and 5 bases, with 16 bases remaining between them. CDR3 DNA: TGCAGCGTTGAATTGGCGGGGGCTGGGGACGAGCAGTACTTC. Translation: CSVELAGAGDEQYF.